This T cell receptor (beta chain) was obtained from a study of Ad26.COV2.S vaccination and SARS-CoV-2 variants. For the study at large: The trial was COV1001 and the donor's arm was Ad26.COV2.S. Ad26.COV2.S, an intramuscular injection, was given once or twice 56 days apart. Findings and caveats of the study: Reportedly, after vaccination the spike-specific CD8+ and CD4+ T cell responses displayed substantial breadth.

Using immunoSEQ multiplex PCR, the repertoire was profiled, and TCRdb retains in-frame clones only, with some absent. The top ten clones hold around 4.5% of a sample with 440,000 or so clones, less than 95% of them seen once. Indicated treatment: 15 to 20 received Ad26.COV2.S at low or high dose, single or two shots; about 5 received placebo; per-sample allocation not given. At day 63 after the first vaccine or placebo injection, samples were drawn. Wuhan-strain spike was delivered by a replication-incompetent Ad26 vector. A remark on this clone: The antigen is not known.

V lost 1 base and J lost 4; bases outside the gene matches: 11. CDR1 is SGHAT and CDR2 is FQNNGV in the germline V gene. The CDR3 has 17 amino acids. Sample: peripheral blood, taken in a trial of Ad26.COV2.S vaccine versus placebo. The chain combines TRBV11-2 with TRBJ2-5, with TRBD2 identical over 8 bases. This TCR was sampled from a person aged 18-65 years who received the Ad26.COV2.S COVID-19 vaccine or a placebo. As DNA, the CDR3 is TGTGCCAGCAGCTTAGGAGTAGCGGGAAGGGGGACAGAGACCCAGTACTTC. Translation: CASSLGVAGRGTETQYF.